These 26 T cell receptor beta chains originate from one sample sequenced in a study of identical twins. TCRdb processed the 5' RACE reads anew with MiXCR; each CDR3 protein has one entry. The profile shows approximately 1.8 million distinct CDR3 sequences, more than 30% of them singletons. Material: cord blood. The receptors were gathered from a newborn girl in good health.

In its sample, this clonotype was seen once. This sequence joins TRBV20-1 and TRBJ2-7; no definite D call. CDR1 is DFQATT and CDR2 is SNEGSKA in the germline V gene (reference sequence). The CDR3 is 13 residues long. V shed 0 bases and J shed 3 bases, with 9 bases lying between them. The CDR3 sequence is CSARDPQVYEQYF. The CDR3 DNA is TGCAGTGCTAGAGATCCCCAGGTCTACGAGCAGTACTTC.

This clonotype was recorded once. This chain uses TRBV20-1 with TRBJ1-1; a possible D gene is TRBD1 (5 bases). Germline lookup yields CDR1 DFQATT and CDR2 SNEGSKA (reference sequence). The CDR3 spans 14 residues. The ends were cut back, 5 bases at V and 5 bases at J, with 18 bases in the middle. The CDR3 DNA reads TGCAGTGCTGGACTCCAGGGACTACTTACTGAAGCTTTCTTT. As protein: CSAGLQGLLTEAFF.

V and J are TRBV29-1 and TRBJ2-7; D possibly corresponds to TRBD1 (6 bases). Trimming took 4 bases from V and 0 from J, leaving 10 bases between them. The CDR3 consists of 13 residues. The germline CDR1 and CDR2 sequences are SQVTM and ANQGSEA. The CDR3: CSVVTGHSYEQYF. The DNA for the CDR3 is TGCAGCGTTGTAACGGGACACTCCTACGAGCAGTACTTC.

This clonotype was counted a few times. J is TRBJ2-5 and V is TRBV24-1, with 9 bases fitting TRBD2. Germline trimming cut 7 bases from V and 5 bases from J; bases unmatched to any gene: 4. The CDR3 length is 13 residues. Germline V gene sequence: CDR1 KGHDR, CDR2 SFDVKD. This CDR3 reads CATRKAGGETQYF. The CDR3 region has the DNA TGTGCCACCAGAAAAGCGGGGGGTGAGACCCAGTACTTC.

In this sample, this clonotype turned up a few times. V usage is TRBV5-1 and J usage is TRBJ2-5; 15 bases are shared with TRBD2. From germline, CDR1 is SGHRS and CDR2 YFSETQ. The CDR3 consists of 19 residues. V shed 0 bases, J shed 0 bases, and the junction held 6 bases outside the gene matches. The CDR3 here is CASSLAGLAGGQYQETQYF. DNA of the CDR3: TGCGCCAGCAGCTTGGCGGGACTAGCGGGGGGTCAGTACCAAGAGACCCAGTACTTC.

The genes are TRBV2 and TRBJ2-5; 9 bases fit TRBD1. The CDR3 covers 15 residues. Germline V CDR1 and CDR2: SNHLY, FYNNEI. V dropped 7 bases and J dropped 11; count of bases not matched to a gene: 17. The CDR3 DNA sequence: TGTGCCAGCATTGGAGGGACAGGGTCGGTCGATGAGCAGTACTTC. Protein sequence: CASIGGTGSVDEQYF.

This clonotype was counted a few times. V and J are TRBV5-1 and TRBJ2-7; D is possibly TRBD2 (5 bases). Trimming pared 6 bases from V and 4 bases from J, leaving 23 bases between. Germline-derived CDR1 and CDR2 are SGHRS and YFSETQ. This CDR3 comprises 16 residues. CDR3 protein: CASTSRGHTALYEQYF. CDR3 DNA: TGCGCCAGCACTTCCCGCGGGCACACAGCGCTGTACGAGCAGTACTTC.

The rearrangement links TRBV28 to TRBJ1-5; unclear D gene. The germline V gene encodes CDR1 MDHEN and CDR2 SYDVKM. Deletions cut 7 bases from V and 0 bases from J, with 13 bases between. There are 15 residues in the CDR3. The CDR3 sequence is CASTRIRYSNQPQHF. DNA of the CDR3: TGTGCCAGCACCCGAATTAGGTATAGCAATCAGCCCCAGCATTTT. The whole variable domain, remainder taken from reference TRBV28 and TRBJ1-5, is DVKVTQSSRYLVKRTGEKVFLECVQDMDHENMFWYRQDPGLGLRLIYFSYDVKMKEKGDIPEGYSVSREKKERFSLILESASTNQTSMYLCASTRIRYSNQPQHFGDGTRLSIL.

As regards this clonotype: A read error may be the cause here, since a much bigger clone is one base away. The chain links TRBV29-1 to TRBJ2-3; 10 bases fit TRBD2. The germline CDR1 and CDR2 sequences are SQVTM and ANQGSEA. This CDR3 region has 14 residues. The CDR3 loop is CSVLLAGTGDMQYF. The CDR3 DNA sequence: TGCAGCGTTCTACTAGCGGGGACCGGAGATATGCAGTATTTT.

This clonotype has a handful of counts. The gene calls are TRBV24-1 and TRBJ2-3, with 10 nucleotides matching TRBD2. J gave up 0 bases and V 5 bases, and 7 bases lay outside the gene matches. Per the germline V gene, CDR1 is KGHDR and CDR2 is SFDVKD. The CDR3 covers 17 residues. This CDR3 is CATSGVGTSVSTDTQYF. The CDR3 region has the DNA TGTGCCACCAGTGGGGTAGGGACTAGCGTTAGCACAGATACGCAGTATTTT.

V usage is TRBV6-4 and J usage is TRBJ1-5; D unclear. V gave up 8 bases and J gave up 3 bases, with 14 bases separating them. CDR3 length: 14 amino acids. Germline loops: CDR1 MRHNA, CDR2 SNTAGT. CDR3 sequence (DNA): TGTGCCAGCCCGCGTGGTTTTATCAATCAGCCCCAGCATTTT. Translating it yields CASPRGFINQPQHF.

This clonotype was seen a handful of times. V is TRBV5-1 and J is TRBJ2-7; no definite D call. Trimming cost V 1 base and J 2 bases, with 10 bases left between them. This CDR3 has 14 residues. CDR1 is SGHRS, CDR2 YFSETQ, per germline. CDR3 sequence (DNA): TGCGCCAGCAGCTTGAAGGTAAAGGCCTACGAGCAGTACTTC. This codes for CASSLKVKAYEQYF.

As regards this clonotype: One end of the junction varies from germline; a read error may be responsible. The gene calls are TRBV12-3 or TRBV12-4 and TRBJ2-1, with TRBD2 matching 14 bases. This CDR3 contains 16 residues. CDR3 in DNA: TGTGCCGGCAGTTCCGGGACTAGCGGGAGAGGGAATGAGCAGTTCTTC. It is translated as CAGSSGTSGRGNEQFF.

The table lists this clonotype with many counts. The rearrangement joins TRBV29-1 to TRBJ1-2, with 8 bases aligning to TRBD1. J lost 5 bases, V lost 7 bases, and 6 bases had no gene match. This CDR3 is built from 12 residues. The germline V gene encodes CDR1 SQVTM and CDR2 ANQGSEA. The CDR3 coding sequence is TGCAGCGGGCGGACAGGGTTTTATGGCTACACCTTC. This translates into CSGRTGFYGYTF.

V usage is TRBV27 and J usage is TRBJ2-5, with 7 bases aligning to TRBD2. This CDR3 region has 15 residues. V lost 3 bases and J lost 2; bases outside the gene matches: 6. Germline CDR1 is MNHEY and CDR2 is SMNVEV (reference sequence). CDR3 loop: CASSFLASGQETQYF. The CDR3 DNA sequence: TGTGCCAGCAGTTTCCTGGCTAGCGGACAAGAGACCCAGTACTTC.

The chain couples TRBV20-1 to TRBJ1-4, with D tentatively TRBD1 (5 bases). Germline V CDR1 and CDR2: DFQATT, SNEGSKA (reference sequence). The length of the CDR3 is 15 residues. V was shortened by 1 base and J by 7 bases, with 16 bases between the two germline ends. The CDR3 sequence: CSARVPQGLGEKLFF. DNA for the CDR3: TGCAGTGCTAGAGTCCCCCAGGGTTTGGGTGAAAAACTGTTTTTT.

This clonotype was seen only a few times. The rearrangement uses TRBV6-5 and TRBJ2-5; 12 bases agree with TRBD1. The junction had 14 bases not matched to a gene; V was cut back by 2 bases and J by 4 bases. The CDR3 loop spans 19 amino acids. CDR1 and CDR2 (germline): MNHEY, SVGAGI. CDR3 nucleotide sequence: TGTGCCAGCAGTTACGCGCCGGGACAGGGGGCCGGAGGGCTAGAGACCCAGTACTTC. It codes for CASSYAPGQGAGGLETQYF.

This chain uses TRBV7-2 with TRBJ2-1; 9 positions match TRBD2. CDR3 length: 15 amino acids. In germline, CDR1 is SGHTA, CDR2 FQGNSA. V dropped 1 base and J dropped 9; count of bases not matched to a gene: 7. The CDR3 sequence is CASSLVAGVGSEQFF. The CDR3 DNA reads TGTGCCAGCAGCTTAGTAGCGGGAGTGGGTAGTGAGCAGTTCTTC. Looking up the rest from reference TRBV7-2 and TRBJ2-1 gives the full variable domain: GAGVSQSPSNKVTEKGKDVELRCDPISGHTALYWYRQSLGQGLEFLIYFQGNSAPDKSGLPSDRFSAERTGGSVSTLTIQRTQQEDSAVYLCASSLVAGVGSEQFFGPGTRLTVL.

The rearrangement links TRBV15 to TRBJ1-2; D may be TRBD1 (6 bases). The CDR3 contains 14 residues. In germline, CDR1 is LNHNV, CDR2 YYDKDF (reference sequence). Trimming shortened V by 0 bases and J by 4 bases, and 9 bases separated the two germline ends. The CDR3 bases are TGTGCCACCAGCAGAGAGGGGGCGGGCTATGGCTACACCTTC. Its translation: CATSREGAGYGYTF.

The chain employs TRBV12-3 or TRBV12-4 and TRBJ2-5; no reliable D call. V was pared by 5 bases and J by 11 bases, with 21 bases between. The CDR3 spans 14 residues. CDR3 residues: CASSPAYPNNEQYF. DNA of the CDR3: TGTGCCAGCAGTCCGGCGTACCCTAACAATGAGCAGTACTTC.

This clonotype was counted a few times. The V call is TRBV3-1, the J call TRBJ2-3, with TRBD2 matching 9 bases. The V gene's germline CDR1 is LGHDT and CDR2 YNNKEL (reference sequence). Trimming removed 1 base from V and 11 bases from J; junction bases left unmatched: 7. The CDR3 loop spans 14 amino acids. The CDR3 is CASSQAQGTSLQYF. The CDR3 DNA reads TGTGCCAGCAGCCAAGCACAAGGGACTAGCTTGCAGTATTTT.

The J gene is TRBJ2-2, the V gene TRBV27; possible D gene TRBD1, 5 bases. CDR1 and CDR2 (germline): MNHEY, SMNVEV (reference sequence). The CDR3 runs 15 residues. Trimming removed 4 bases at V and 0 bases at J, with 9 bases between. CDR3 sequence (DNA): TGTGCCAGCAGTTCGCCCAGGGCGAACACCGGGGAGCTGTTTTTT. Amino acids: CASSSPRANTGELFF.

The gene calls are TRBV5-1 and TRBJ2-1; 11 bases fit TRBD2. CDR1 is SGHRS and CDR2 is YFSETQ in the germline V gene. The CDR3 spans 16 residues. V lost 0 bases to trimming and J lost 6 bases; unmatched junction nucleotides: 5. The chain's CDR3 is CASSLAPLAGGNEQFF. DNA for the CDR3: TGCGCCAGCAGCTTGGCTCCGCTAGCGGGGGGCAATGAGCAGTTCTTC.

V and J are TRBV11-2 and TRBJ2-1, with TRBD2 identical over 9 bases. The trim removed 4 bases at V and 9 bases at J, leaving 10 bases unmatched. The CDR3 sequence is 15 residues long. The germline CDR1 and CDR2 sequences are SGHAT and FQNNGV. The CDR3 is CASSSTGTSRLEQFF. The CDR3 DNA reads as TGTGCCAGCAGCTCCACTGGGACTAGCCGGCTTGAGCAGTTCTTC.

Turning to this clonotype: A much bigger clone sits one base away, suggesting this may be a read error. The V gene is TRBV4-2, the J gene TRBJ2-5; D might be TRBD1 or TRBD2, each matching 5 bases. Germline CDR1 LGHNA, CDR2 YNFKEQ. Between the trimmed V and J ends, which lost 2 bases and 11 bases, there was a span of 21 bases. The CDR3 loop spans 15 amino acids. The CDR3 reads CASSQYGDRRNEQYF. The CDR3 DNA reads TGTGCCAGCAGCCAATACGGGGACCGGAGGAATGAGCAGTACTTC.

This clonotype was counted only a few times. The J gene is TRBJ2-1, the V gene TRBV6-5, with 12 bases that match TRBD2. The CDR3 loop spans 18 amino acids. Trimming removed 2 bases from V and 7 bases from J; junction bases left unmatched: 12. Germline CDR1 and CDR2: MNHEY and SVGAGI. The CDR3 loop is CASSYRTRLAGVRNEQFF. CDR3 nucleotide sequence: TGTGCCAGCAGTTACAGGACTAGACTAGCGGGAGTGCGGAATGAGCAGTTCTTC.